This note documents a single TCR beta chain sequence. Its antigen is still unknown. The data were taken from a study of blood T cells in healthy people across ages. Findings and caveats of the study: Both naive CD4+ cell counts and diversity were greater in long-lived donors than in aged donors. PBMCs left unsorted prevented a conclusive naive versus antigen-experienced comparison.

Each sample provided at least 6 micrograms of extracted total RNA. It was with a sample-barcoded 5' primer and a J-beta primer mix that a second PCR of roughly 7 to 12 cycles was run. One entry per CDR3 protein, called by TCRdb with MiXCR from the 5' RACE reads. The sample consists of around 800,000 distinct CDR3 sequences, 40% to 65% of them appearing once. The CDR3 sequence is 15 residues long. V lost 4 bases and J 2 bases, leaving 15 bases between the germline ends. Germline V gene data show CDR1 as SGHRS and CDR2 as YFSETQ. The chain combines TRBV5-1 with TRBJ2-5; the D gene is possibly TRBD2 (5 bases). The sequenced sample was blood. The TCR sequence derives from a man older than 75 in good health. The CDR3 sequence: CASSPLASGQETQYF. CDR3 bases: TGCGCCAGCAGCCCCCTTGCGAGCGGACAAGAGACCCAGTACTTC.